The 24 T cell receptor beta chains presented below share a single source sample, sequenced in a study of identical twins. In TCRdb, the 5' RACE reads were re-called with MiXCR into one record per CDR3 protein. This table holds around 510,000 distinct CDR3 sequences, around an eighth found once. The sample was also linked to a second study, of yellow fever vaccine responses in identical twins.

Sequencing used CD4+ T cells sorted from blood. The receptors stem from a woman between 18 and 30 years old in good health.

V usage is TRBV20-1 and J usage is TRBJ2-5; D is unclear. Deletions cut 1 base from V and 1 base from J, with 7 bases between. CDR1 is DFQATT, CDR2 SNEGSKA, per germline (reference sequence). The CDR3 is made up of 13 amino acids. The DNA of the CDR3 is TGCAGTGCTAGAGTCCCATTCCAAGAGACCCAGTACTTC. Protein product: CSARVPFQETQYF.

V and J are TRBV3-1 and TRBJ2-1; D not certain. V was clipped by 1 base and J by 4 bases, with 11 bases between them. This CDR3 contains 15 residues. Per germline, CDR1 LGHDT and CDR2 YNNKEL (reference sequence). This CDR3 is CASSQANSPYNEQFF. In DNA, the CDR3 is TGTGCCAGCAGCCAAGCTAACAGCCCTTACAATGAGCAGTTCTTC.

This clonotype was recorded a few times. In DNA, the CDR3 is TGTGCCACCAGCAGAGCACAGGGGCGAGATGGGGCTTTCTTT. It is translated as CATSRAQGRDGAFF. The J gene is TRBJ1-1, the V gene TRBV15; 7 positions agree with TRBD1. The CDR3 spans 14 residues. Germline V lookup: CDR1 LNHNV, CDR2 YYDKDF (reference sequence). The V segment lost 1 base and the J segment 11 bases; nucleotides outside the gene matches: 10.

CDR3 sequence reads: CASSQGVSGSGETQYF. CDR3 sequence (DNA): TGTGCCAGCAGTCAGGGGGTTAGCGGGAGCGGAGAGACCCAGTACTTC. This chain links TRBV28 with TRBJ2-5; 9 bases map to TRBD2. Germline trimming cut 5 bases from V and 4 bases from J; bases unmatched to any gene: 11. The germline V gene encodes CDR1 MDHEN and CDR2 SYDVKM. The CDR3 is 16 amino acids.

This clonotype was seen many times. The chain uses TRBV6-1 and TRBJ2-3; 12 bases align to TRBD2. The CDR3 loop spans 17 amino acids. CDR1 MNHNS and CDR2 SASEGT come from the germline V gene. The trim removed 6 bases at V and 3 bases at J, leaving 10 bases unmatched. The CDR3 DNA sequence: TGTGCCAGCAGCCGACTCACTAGCGGGAGGACGACAGATACGCAGTATTTT. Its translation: CASSRLTSGRTTDTQYF.

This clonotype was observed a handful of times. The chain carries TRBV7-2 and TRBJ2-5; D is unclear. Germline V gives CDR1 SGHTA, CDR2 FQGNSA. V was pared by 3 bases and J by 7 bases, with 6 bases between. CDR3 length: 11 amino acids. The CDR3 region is CASSFSGTQYF. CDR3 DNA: TGTGCCAGCAGCTTCAGTGGGACCCAGTACTTC.

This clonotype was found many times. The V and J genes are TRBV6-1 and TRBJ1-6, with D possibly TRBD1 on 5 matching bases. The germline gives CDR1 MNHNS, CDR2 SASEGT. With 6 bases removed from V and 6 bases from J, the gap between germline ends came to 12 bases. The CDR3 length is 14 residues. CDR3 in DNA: TGTGCCAGCAGACCACCGGGACCTAATTCACCCCTCCACTTT. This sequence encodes CASRPPGPNSPLHF.

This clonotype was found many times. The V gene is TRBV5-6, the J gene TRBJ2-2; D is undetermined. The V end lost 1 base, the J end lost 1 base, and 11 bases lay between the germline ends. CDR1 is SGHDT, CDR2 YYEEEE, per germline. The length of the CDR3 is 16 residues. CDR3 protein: CASSLRQLLNTGELFF. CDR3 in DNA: TGTGCCAGCAGCTTGCGCCAGCTGCTGAACACCGGGGAGCTGTTTTTT.

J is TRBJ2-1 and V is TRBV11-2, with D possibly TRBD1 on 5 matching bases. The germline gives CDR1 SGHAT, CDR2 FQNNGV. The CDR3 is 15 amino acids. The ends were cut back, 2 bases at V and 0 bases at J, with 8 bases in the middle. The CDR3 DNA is TGTGCCAGCAGCTTAACAGGATACTCCTACAATGAGCAGTTCTTC. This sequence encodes CASSLTGYSYNEQFF. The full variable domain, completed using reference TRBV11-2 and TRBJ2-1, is EAGVAQSPRYKIIEKRQSVAFWCNPISGHATLYWYQQILGQGPKLLIQFQNNGVVDDSQLPKDRFSAERLKGVDSTLKIQPAKLEDSAVYLCASSLTGYSYNEQFFGPGTRLTVL.

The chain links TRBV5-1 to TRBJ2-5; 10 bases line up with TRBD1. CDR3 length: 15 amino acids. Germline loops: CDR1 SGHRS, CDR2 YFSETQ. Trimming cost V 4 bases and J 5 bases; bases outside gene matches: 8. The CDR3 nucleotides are TGCGCCAGCAGCCGGACAGGGGGATTGGGTGAGACCCAGTACTTC. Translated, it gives CASSRTGGLGETQYF.

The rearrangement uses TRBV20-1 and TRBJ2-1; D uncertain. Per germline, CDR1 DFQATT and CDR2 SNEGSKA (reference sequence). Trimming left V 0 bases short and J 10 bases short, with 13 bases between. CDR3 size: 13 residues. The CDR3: CSARDRATREQFF. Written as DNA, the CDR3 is TGCAGTGCTAGAGATCGCGCTACCCGGGAGCAGTTCTTC.

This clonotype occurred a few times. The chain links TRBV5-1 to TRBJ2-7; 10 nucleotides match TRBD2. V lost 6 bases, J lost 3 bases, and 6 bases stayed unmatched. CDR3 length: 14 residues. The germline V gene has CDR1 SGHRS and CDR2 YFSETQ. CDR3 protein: CASTQSSGGYEQYF. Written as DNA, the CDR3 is TGCGCCAGCACCCAGTCTAGCGGGGGCTACGAGCAGTACTTC. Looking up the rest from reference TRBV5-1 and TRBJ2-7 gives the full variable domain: KAGVTQTPRYLIKTRGQQVTLSCSPISGHRSVSWYQQTPGQGLQFLFEYFSETQRNKGNFPGRFSGRQFSNSRSEMNVSTLELGDSALYLCASTQSSGGYEQYFGPGTRLTVT.

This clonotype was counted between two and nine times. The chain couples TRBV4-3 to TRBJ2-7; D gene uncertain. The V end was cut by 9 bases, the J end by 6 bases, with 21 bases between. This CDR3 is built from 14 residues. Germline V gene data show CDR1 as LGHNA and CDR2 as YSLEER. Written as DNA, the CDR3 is TGCGCCAGTGGTAGGGAACCGTTTTTGGGCGAGCAGTACTTC. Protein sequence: CASGREPFLGEQYF.

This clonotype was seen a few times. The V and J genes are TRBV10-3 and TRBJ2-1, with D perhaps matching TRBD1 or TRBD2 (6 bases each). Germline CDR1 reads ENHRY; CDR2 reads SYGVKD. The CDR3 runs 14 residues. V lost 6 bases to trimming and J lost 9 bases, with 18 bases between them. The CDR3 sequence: CAISAWGANPEQFF. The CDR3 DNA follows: TGTGCCATCAGCGCATGGGGGGCGAATCCTGAGCAGTTCTTC.

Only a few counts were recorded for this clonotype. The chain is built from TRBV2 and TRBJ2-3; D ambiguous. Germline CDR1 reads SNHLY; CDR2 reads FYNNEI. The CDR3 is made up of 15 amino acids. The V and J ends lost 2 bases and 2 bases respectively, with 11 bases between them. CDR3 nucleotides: TGTGCCAGCAGTGAACTGGGCGCAGCCACAGATACGCAGTATTTT. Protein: CASSELGAATDTQYF.

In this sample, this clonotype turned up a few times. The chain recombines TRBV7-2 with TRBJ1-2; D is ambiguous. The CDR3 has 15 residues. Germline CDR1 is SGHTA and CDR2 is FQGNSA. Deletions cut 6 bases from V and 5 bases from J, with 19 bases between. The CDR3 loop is CASRTPQPGAYGYTF. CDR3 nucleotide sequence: TGTGCCAGCAGGACCCCCCAGCCCGGTGCATATGGCTACACCTTC.

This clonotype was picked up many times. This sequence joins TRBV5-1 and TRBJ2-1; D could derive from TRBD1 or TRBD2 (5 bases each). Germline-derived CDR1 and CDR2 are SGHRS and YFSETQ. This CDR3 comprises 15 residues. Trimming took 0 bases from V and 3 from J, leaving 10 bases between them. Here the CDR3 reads CASSLEGDVYNEQFF. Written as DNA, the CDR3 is TGCGCCAGCAGCTTGGAAGGGGACGTCTACAATGAGCAGTTCTTC.

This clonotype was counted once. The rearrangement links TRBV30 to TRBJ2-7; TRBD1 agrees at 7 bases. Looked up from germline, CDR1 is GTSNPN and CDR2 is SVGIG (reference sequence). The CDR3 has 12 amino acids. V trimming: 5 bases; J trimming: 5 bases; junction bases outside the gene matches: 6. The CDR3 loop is CAWAGGPHEQYF. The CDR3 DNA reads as TGTGCCTGGGCAGGGGGTCCCCACGAGCAGTACTTC.

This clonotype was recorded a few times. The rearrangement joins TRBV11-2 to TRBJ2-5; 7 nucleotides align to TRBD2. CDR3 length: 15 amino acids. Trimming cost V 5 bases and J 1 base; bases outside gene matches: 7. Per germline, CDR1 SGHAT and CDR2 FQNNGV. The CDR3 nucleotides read TGTGCCAGCAGCAAGACCGCGGGAGCCCAAGAGACCCAGTACTTC. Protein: CASSKTAGAQETQYF. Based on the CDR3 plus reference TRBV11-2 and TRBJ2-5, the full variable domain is EAGVAQSPRYKIIEKRQSVAFWCNPISGHATLYWYQQILGQGPKLLIQFQNNGVVDDSQLPKDRFSAERLKGVDSTLKIQPAKLEDSAVYLCASSKTAGAQETQYFGPGTRLLVL.

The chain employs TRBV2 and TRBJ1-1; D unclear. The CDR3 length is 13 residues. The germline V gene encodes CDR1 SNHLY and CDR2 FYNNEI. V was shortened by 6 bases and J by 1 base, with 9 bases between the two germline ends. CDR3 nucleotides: TGTGCCAGCAGGGAAAGAAGGAACACTGAAGCTTTCTTT. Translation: CASRERRNTEAFF. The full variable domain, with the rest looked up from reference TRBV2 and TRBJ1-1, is EPEVTQTPSHQVTQMGQEVILRCVPISNHLYFYWYRQILGQKVEFLVSFYNNEISEKSEIFDDQFSVERPDGSNFTLKIRSTKLEDSAMYFCASRERRNTEAFFGQGTRLTVV.

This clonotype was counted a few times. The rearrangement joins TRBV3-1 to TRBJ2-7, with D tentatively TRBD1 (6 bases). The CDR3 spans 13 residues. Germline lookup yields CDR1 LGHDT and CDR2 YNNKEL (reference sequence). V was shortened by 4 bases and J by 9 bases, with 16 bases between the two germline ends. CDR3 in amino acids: CASSPTMATGQYF. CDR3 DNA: TGTGCCAGCAGCCCAACTATGGCGACAGGGCAGTACTTC.

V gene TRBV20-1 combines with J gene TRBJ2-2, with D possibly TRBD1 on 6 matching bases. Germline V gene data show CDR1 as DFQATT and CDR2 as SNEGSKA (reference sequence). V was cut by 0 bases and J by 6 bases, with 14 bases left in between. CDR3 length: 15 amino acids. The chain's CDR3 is CSARDFRGGAGELFF. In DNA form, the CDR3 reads TGCAGTGCTAGAGATTTCAGGGGTGGGGCCGGGGAGCTGTTTTTT.

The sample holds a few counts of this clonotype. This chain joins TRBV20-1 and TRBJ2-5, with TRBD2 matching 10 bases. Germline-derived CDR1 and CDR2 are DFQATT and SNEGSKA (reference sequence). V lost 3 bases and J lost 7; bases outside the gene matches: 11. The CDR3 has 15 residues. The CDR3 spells CSASTLAGVVGTQYF. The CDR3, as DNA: TGCAGTGCTAGTACCCTAGCGGGAGTGGTAGGGACCCAGTACTTC.

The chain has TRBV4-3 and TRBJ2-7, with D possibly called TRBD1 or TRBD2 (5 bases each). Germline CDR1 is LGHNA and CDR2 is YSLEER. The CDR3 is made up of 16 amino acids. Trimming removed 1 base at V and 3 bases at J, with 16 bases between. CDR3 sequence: CASSQALGTDGYEQYF. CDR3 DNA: TGCGCCAGCAGCCAAGCCCTAGGGACGGACGGCTACGAGCAGTACTTC.